This T cell receptor (beta chain) was sequenced in a study of blood T cells in healthy people across ages. Overall study results and limits: Unknown donor CMV status possibly confounded expanded clonotype changes. TCR beta diversity per million T cells fell roughly linearly with age.

Donors were systemically healthy Caucasian individuals from Russia aged roughly 6 to 95 years. Regarding this clonotype: Antigen specificity is unknown. Mismatch with germline at one junction end may stem from a read error.

Germline V gene sequence: CDR1 LGHDT, CDR2 YNNKEL (reference sequence). There are 15 residues in the CDR3. PCR was performed a second time for about 7 to 12 cycles using a sample-barcoded 5' primer and a J-beta primer mix. The template-switch adaptor was a 5' adaptor with 12 random nucleotides. It tagged each cDNA molecule. TCRdb used MiXCR to reprocess the 5' RACE reads, holding one entry per CDR3 protein. There are around 1,500,000 distinct CDR3 sequences in the sample; 28% occur only once, and about 8% lies in the top ten. This TCR was sampled from a woman in her thirties in good health. What was sequenced was blood. V is TRBV3-1 and J is TRBJ2-7, with D possibly matching TRBD1 (6 bases). CDR3 sequence: CASSQGGQILYERYF. DNA for the CDR3: TGTGCCAGCAGCCAAGGTGGACAGATCCTCTACGAGCGGTACTTC.